This T cell receptor (beta chain) was sequenced during a study of regulatory T cells in long-lasting Graves disease. This clonotype was seen ten or more times. J lost 4 bases, V lost 5 bases, and 10 bases had no gene match. The germline CDR1 and CDR2 sequences are SEHNR and FQNEAQ (reference sequence). The CDR3 spans 15 residues. Combining iRepertoire HTBI primers with Arm-PCR of CDR3 regions, the authors built TCR beta libraries. TCRdb recomputed calls from the multiplex PCR reads with MiXCR, one row per CDR3 protein. The sample has 350,000 to 450,000 distinct CDR3 sequences; 14% to 15% are singletons. The time point here: newly diagnosed GD, antithyroid drugs for less than 3 months. There was RNA extracted from PBMCs, and the TCR library was made from it. These data also featured in a second study, about T cells in Graves' hyperthyroidism and ophthalmopathy.

The receptor's source is a woman aged 30 to 39 with Graves disease. The chain recombines TRBV7-9 with TRBJ2-7; TRBD1 agrees at 8 bases. This material consisted of peripheral blood mononuclear cells (PBMCs), taken at new diagnosis, from a patient treated with antithyroid drugs. The CDR3 is CASSLGQGWGYEQYF. CDR3 nucleotide sequence: TGTGCCAGCAGCCTAGGACAGGGATGGGGGTACGAGCAGTACTTC. The whole variable domain, remainder taken from reference TRBV7-9 and TRBJ2-7, is DTGVSQNPRHKITKRGQNVTFRCDPISEHNRLYWYRQTLGQGPEFLTYFQNEAQLEKSRLLSDRFSAERPKGSFSTLEIQRTEQGDSAMYLCASSLGQGWGYEQYFGPGTRLTVT.